The sequence of this T cell receptor beta chain was determined in a study of cytomegalovirus exposure and HLA in healthy donors. As regards this clone: Its antigen is not known.

The donors were members of the roughly 120-subject validation cohort (separate from the approximately 730-subject first cohort). Study-wide findings and caveats: Most sequenced TCRs were rare (though some public TCRs occurred in many donors). According to the study, 160 or so TCR beta chains were cytomegalovirus-associated. Cytomegalovirus status, reportedly, was diagnosed with high specificity and sensitivity by the classifier.

The protocol was immunoSEQ multiplex PCR, while the TCRdb copy is restricted to in-frame clones and leaves out a portion. The table includes 150,000 to 180,000 clones, roughly 90% detected once. The CDR3 has 17 amino acids. The germline CDR1 and CDR2 sequences are SGHTA and FQGNSA. The V and J ends lost 1 base and 7 bases respectively, with 20 bases between them. This receptor was identified in a man aged 18 to 30 in good health and CMV-seropositive. The sample consisted of PBMCs. J is TRBJ2-1 and V is TRBV7-2; a weak D match, TRBD2 (6 bases). The CDR3 DNA reads TGTGCCAGCAGCTTAGGAAGGTTGGCACCTGGGGGGAATGAGCAGTTCTTC. This gives the protein CASSLGRLAPGGNEQFF.